This T cell receptor gamma chain was identified in a study of gamma-delta T cells after stem cell transplantation. Germline CDR1 and CDR2: GITISATS and ISYDGTV (reference sequence). V lost 6 bases, J lost 5 bases, and 4 bases stayed unmatched. The CDR3 runs to 15 residues. TCRdb reanalysed the RT-PCR reads with CATT. This sample has under 750 gamma-chain clones; over 9.5% occur once, and the top ten carry less than 50%. This clone was counted a few times. TCRdb's protein for this DNA is that of a much larger clone and differs from the translation at residue 5, likely a read error; the protein shown is the DNA translation.

This sequence joins TRGV9 and TRGJP. The sample comprised gamma-delta T cells. The TCR was taken from a human donor. It is not recorded whose cells these are; they may come from a transplant donor. Here the CDR3 DNA reads TGTGCCTTGTGGAAAAAAGAGTTGGGCAAAAAAATCAAGGTATTT. This gives the protein CALWKKELGKKIKVF.